The 20 T cell receptor beta chains in this list originate from one sample, sequenced in a study of cytomegalovirus exposure and HLA in healthy donors. In the PCR, 60 Vbeta and 13 Jbeta primers were used. Repertoires were generated with immunoSEQ multiplex PCR, while TCRdb's copy carries only in-frame clones and drops some. This sample has approximately 200,000 clones, with less than 85% found just once. Sequencing input: PBMCs. All receptors derive from a girl aged 10-17 years in good health and CMV-seropositive.

This clone was seen more than once but under ten times. The V gene is TRBV18, the J gene TRBJ2-1; D not certain. The V end was cut by 2 bases, the J end by 3 bases, with 14 bases between. Germline values: CDR1 KGHSH, CDR2 LQKENI. This CDR3 contains 16 residues. CDR3 nucleotides: TGTGCCAGCTCACCAAGTTCGGCCGGGTACTACAATGAGCAGTTCTTC. It translates to CASSPSSAGYYNEQFF.

The chain has TRBV2 and TRBJ1-4; no clear D gene. V was cut by 4 bases and J by 4 bases, with 10 bases left in between. This CDR3 comprises 14 residues. Per germline, CDR1 SNHLY and CDR2 FYNNEI. In DNA form, the CDR3 reads TGTGCCAGCAGTGGGGTGGAGAGTAATGAAAAACTGTTTTTT. This encodes CASSGVESNEKLFF.

CDR3 region: CASSLLSGAPIYEQYF. DNA for the CDR3: TGTGCCAGCAGCCTCCTTAGCGGGGCGCCGATCTACGAGCAGTACTTC. The V gene is TRBV5-4, the J gene TRBJ2-7, with 8 bases aligning to TRBD2. The V gene end was trimmed by 4 bases and the J gene end by 3 bases; junction bases not matched to a gene: 12. The germline V gene encodes CDR1 SGHNT and CDR2 YYREEE (reference sequence). The CDR3 length is 16 residues.

In its sample, this clone was seen a few times. The CDR3 spells CASSVGGTSNSHEQYF. The CDR3 nucleotides are TGTGCCAGCAGCGTTGGTGGGACTAGCAACTCGCACGAGCAGTACTTC. The rearrangement uses TRBV9 and TRBJ2-7, with 9 bases fitting TRBD2. After removal of 2 bases from V and 5 bases from J, the junction contained 11 bases not matched to a gene. The CDR3 covers 16 residues. The germline CDR1 and CDR2 sequences are SGDLS and YYNGEE.

The V gene is TRBV5-6, the J gene TRBJ2-6; D is perhaps TRBD1 (5 bases). Germline assignment: CDR1 SGHDT and CDR2 YYEEEE. The CDR3 length is 17 residues. V shed 1 base and J shed 3 bases, with 14 bases lying between them. In nucleotides, the CDR3 is TGTGCCAGCAGCTTGCAGGGCAGTGAAGTTGGGGCCAACGTCCTGACTTTC. Its translation: CASSLQGSEVGANVLTF.

The chain uses TRBV5-1 and TRBJ2-7, with D perhaps TRBD1 (6 bases). The CDR3 sequence is 13 residues long. CDR1 is SGHRS, CDR2 YFSETQ, per germline. V was clipped by 4 bases and J by 6 bases, with 14 bases between them. In nucleotides, the CDR3 is TGCGCCAGCAGCGTTCGCCAGGGGATCGAGCAGTACTTC. This codes for CASSVRQGIEQYF.

The gene calls are TRBV15 and TRBJ2-7, with 8 bases identical to TRBD1. Germline trimming cut 3 bases from V and 6 bases from J; bases unmatched to any gene: 13. The CDR3 contains 16 residues. Germline CDR1 reads LNHNV; CDR2 reads YYDKDF (reference sequence). The CDR3 DNA reads as TGTGCCACCAGCAGCGACCTACGGACAGGGCGGCTCGAGCAGTACTTC. This gives the protein CATSSDLRTGRLEQYF.

The rearrangement uses TRBV5-1 and TRBJ2-2, with a weak D call TRBD2 (6 bases). This CDR3 spans 15 amino acids. Germline CDR1 SGHRS, CDR2 YFSETQ. V lost 0 bases and J lost 7, with 13 bases in between. The chain's CDR3 is CASSLVGTLLGELFF. The CDR3 nucleotides read TGCGCCAGCAGCTTGGTCGGGACTCTACTCGGGGAGCTGTTTTTT.

The chain has TRBV27 and TRBJ2-1; 13 positions agree with TRBD2. Losses at the gene ends were 7 bases for V and 7 bases for J; bases not matched to a gene: 7. The CDR3 loop spans 15 amino acids. Germline CDR1 reads MNHEY; CDR2 reads SMNVEV (reference sequence). CDR3 DNA sequence: TGTGCCAGCACCCGCGGGACTAGCGGGGTTAATGAGCAGTTCTTC. This translates into CASTRGTSGVNEQFF.

This chain uses TRBV5-5 with TRBJ1-3, with a tentative D call TRBD1 (5 bases). The CDR3 spans 15 residues. The ends were cut back, 4 bases at V and 3 bases at J, with 14 bases in the middle. Germline V CDR1 and CDR2: SGHKS, YYEKEE (reference sequence). Here the CDR3 DNA reads TGTGCCAGCAGCAGGACCTGGGGCAATGGAAACACCATATATTTT. Its protein product is CASSRTWGNGNTIYF.

This rearrangement joins TRBV20-1 to TRBJ1-3; a weak D match, TRBD1 (5 bases). The germline CDR1 and CDR2 sequences are DFQATT and SNEGSKA (reference sequence). The CDR3 totals 11 residues. With 6 bases removed from V and 4 bases from J, the gap between germline ends came to 7 bases. In nucleotides, the CDR3 is TGCAGTGCCAGGGCCGGAAACACCATATATTTT. This gives the protein CSARAGNTIYF.

Concerning this clone itself: The conserved closing phenylalanine or tryptophan is absent in this CDR3, likely reflecting a read error. The CDR3 is CASSSTGLNQPQHL. CDR3 sequence (DNA): TGTGCCAGCAGTTCCACGGGACTTAATCAGCCCCAGCATCTT. The genes are TRBV28 and TRBJ1-5, with D perhaps TRBD1 (5 bases). Germline V gene lookup returns CDR1 MDHEN and CDR2 SYDVKM. V lost 4 bases to trimming and J lost 4 bases, with 11 bases between them. CDR3 size: 14 residues.

This chain joins TRBV9 and TRBJ1-4; 7 bases match TRBD1. The V and J ends lost 4 bases and 4 bases, in that order; junction bases with no gene match: 7. The CDR3 contains 15 residues. Germline CDR1 is SGDLS and CDR2 is YYNGEE. The CDR3 spells CASSTGDVFNEKLFF. In DNA form, the CDR3 reads TGTGCCAGCAGCACAGGGGACGTGTTTAATGAAAAACTGTTTTTT.

The chain uses TRBV18 and TRBJ1-2, with D unclear. V was cut by 1 base and J by 8 bases, with 8 bases left in between. The CDR3 contains 12 residues. Germline V gene lookup returns CDR1 KGHSH and CDR2 LQKENI. CDR3 amino acids: CASSPRESGYTF. For the CDR3, the DNA is TGTGCCAGCTCACCACGGGAGTCGGGCTACACCTTC.

The genes are TRBV30 and TRBJ2-1; D remains ambiguous. CDR1 GTSNPN and CDR2 SVGIG come from the germline V gene (reference sequence). Trimming stripped 2 bases from V and 8 bases from J, with 19 bases between. This CDR3 is 15 amino acids long. This CDR3 reads CAWSTNRALGDEQFF. The CDR3, as DNA: TGTGCCTGGAGTACGAACCGCGCCCTAGGCGATGAGCAGTTCTTC.

This rearrangement joins TRBV2 to TRBJ2-5, with D possibly being TRBD1 (5 bases). Trimming removed 6 bases at V and 2 bases at J, with 10 bases between. The CDR3 loop spans 13 amino acids. Germline CDR1 is SNHLY and CDR2 is FYNNEI. As DNA, the CDR3 is TGTGCCAGCAGGCTACAGGTTCAAGAGACCCAGTACTTC. Protein product: CASRLQVQETQYF.

Worth noting for this clone: The identical CDR3 is also encoded by other nucleotide sequences in the sample. The chain combines TRBV2 with TRBJ2-2; perhaps TRBD1 as D (5 bases). CDR1 is SNHLY and CDR2 is FYNNEI in the germline V gene. V was clipped by 6 bases and J by 8 bases, with 10 bases between them. This CDR3 is 12 amino acids long. CDR3 sequence reads: CASRFTGGELFF. Written as DNA, the CDR3 is TGTGCCAGCAGATTCACAGGTGGGGAGCTGTTTTTT.

This chain uses TRBV10-2 with TRBJ1-1; D may be TRBD1 (6 bases). The CDR3 totals 15 residues. Per germline, CDR1 WSHSY and CDR2 SAAADI. V lost 4 bases to trimming and J lost 6 bases, with 18 bases between them. The CDR3 DNA is TGCGCCAGCAGTGGGACTGAAGGGGGTAAGGCTGAAGCTTTCTTT. Amino acids: CASSGTEGGKAEAFF.

The chain employs TRBV6-6 and TRBJ1-1; TRBD1 matches at 7 bases. The CDR3 has 15 amino acids. V lost 2 bases, J lost 3 bases, and 6 bases stayed unmatched. Germline V gene sequence: CDR1 MNHNY, CDR2 SVGAGI (reference sequence). CDR3 sequence (DNA): TGTGCCAGCAGTTACCCGGGGGACAGCTACACTGAAGCTTTCTTT. It codes for CASSYPGDSYTEAFF.

This clone was detected once. The chain recombines TRBV9 with TRBJ1-1; D not resolved. V dropped 0 bases and J dropped 1 base, with 16 bases sitting between them. The V gene's germline CDR1 is SGDLS and CDR2 YYNGEE. The CDR3 is 17 residues long. For the CDR3, the DNA is TGTGCCAGCAGCGTAGAACCTACCACGCCGTCGAACACTGAAGCTTTCTTT. Residues: CASSVEPTTPSNTEAFF.